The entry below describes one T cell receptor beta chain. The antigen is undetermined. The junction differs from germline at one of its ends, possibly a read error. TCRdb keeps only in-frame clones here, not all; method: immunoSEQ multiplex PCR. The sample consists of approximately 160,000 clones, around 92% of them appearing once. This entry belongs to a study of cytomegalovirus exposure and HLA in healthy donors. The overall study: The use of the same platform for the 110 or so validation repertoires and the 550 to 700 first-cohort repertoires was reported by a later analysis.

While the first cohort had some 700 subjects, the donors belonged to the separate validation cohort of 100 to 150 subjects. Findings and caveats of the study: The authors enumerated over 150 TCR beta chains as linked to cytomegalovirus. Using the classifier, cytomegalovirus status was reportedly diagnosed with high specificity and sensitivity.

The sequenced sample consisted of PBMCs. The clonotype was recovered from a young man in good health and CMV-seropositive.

DNA of the CDR3: TGTGCCAGCAGTAAAGCACAGGGGTCCGGGGAGCTGTTTTTT. It specifies CASSKAQGSGELFF. This chain uses TRBV2 with TRBJ2-2; TRBD1 matches 7 bases. Germline V CDR1 and CDR2: SNHLY, FYNNEI. The CDR3 has 14 residues.